These 15 T cell receptor beta chains came from one sample sequenced in a study of blood T cell repertoires in COVID-19. Measured with immunoSEQ multiplex PCR; TCRdb has only the in-frame clones, and not every one. The data contain around 270,000 clones, roughly nine tenths of them singletons. Specimen: peripheral blood. These receptors originate from a man aged 35 to 55 who had recovered from COVID-19.

The chain uses TRBV5-5 and TRBJ1-1; 7 bases fit TRBD1. This CDR3 comprises 17 residues. V was pared by 0 bases and J by 3 bases, with 11 bases of the junction left unmatched. Germline V lookup: CDR1 SGHKS, CDR2 YYEKEE (reference sequence). The CDR3 loop is CASSLGGTAKGDTEAFF. The DNA of the CDR3 is TGTGCCAGCAGCTTGGGTGGGACAGCTAAAGGGGACACTGAAGCTTTCTTT.

This clone was detected a few times. V gene TRBV7-9 combines with J gene TRBJ1-1, with D possibly TRBD1 on 6 matching bases. The germline V gene has CDR1 SEHNR and CDR2 FQNEAQ (reference sequence). V lost 5 bases to trimming and J lost 1 base, with 17 bases between them. The length of the CDR3 is 16 residues. In nucleotides, the CDR3 is TGTGCCAGCAGCCTCAAAGGGGGTATAACGAACACTGAAGCTTTCTTT. Encoded protein: CASSLKGGITNTEAFF.

V and J are TRBV2 and TRBJ1-1; D is unclear. This CDR3 comprises 11 residues. Per the germline V gene, CDR1 is SNHLY and CDR2 is FYNNEI. The germline V and J ends were trimmed by 5 bases and 10 bases, with 11 bases remaining between them. The CDR3 sequence is CASSLLRGAFF. The CDR3 DNA sequence: TGTGCCAGCAGTCTTCTACGTGGAGCTTTCTTT.

This chain connects TRBV7-8 to TRBJ1-6, with a tentative D call TRBD1 (5 bases). The CDR3 is made up of 14 amino acids. Germline CDR1 and CDR2: SGHVS and FQNEAQ. V was shortened by 5 bases and J by 10 bases, with 15 bases between the two germline ends. The CDR3 here is CASSLNGGESPLHF. The CDR3 nucleotides are TGTGCCAGCAGCCTCAACGGGGGGGAATCACCCCTCCACTTT.

The chain links TRBV5-4 to TRBJ2-3; D not certain. Trimming removed 4 bases from V and 5 bases from J, with 8 bases in between. The CDR3 has 12 residues. The germline gives CDR1 SGHNT, CDR2 YYREEE (reference sequence). The CDR3 nucleotides are TGTGCCAGCAGCCCCTACAGAGATACGCAGTATTTT. Translation gives CASSPYRDTQYF.

V is TRBV27 and J is TRBJ2-7; D is perhaps TRBD2 (7 bases). This CDR3 is 15 amino acids long. Germline V CDR1 and CDR2: MNHEY, SMNVEV (reference sequence). The V end lost 6 bases, the J end lost 9 bases, and 24 bases lay between the germline ends. The CDR3 reads CASSPLGLGGGGQYF. The CDR3 DNA reads TGTGCCAGCAGCCCCTTGGGGCTAGGAGGGGGGGGGCAGTACTTC.

The rearrangement joins TRBV19 to TRBJ2-1, with 8 bases that match TRBD1. This CDR3 contains 13 residues. The germline V gene has CDR1 LNHDA and CDR2 SQIVND (reference sequence). Unmatched junction bases numbered 6, after V lost 7 bases and J lost 7 bases. CDR3 in DNA: TGTGCCAGTAATGGACAGGGTGGGAATGAGCAGTTCTTC. Translation gives CASNGQGGNEQFF.

The chain employs TRBV7-9 and TRBJ2-4; 9 nucleotides agree with TRBD1. The CDR3 is 14 residues long. The germline gives CDR1 SEHNR, CDR2 FQNEAQ (reference sequence). Unmatched junction bases numbered 4, after V lost 3 bases and J lost 7 bases. The CDR3 region has the DNA TGTGCCAGCAGCTTTCCCGGACAGGGGAACATTCAGTACTTC. This encodes CASSFPGQGNIQYF.

The V gene is TRBV12-2, the J gene TRBJ2-7; TRBD2, as called in the table, went unchecked against the DNA. TRBV12-2 is described as a pseudogene. The CDR3 covers 15 residues. The CDR3 sequence: CASRSRLGMYYEQYF. The DNA of the CDR3 is TGTGCAAGTCGCTCGAGACTAGGTATGTACTACGAGCAGTACTTC.

The chain joins TRBV7-9 to TRBJ2-7; TRBD2 is a possible D gene (6 bases). Germline V lookup: CDR1 SEHNR, CDR2 FQNEAQ (reference sequence). CDR3 length: 12 residues. Trimming removed 5 bases at V and 2 bases at J, with 7 bases between. CDR3 protein: CASSGGAYEQYF. The CDR3 bases are TGTGCCAGCAGCGGCGGGGCCTACGAGCAGTACTTC.

The chain couples TRBV15 to TRBJ2-7; TRBD2 is a possible D gene (6 bases). This CDR3 spans 15 amino acids. V lost 0 bases to trimming and J lost 2 bases, with 11 bases between them. Germline-derived CDR1 and CDR2 are LNHNV and YYDKDF (reference sequence). The DNA for the CDR3 is TGTGCCACCAGCAGAGATCAGACGGGGGCCTACGAGCAGTACTTC. Residues: CATSRDQTGAYEQYF.

The chain links TRBV10-3 to TRBJ1-1, with D possibly matching TRBD1 (6 bases). Germline V gene data show CDR1 as ENHRY and CDR2 as SYGVKD. The CDR3 length is 14 residues. V was cut by 0 bases and J by 4 bases, with 9 bases left in between. CDR3 nucleotides: TGTGCCATCAGTGAGTCGGGAGGGGGCACTGAAGCTTTCTTT. Translating gives CAISESGGGTEAFF.

V and J are TRBV6-2 or TRBV6-3 and TRBJ2-1; 7 nucleotides match TRBD2. Germline lookup yields CDR1 MNHEY and CDR2 SVGEGT. The CDR3 extends over 14 amino acids. The trim removed 5 bases at V and 6 bases at J, leaving 7 bases unmatched. CDR3 amino acids: CASSMGLNFNEQFF. In DNA form, the CDR3 reads TGTGCCAGCAGTATGGGACTAAATTTCAATGAGCAGTTCTTC.

The chain has TRBV4-1 and TRBJ2-7, with no clear D. V dropped 1 base and J dropped 6 bases, with 10 bases sitting between them. CDR3 length: 13 amino acids. The germline gives CDR1 MGHRA, CDR2 YSYEKL. The CDR3, as DNA: TGCGCCAGCAGCCAAGTACGCGGAAGCGAGCAGTACTTC. Amino acids: CASSQVRGSEQYF.

DNA of the CDR3: TGTGCCATCAGTGAGGCCAGTAATTCACCCCTCCACTTT. Encoded protein: CAISEASNSPLHF. The chain joins TRBV10-3 to TRBJ1-6, with D unclear. The CDR3 sequence is 13 residues long. Germline lookup yields CDR1 ENHRY and CDR2 SYGVKD. The germline V and J ends were trimmed by 2 bases and 6 bases, with 5 bases remaining between them.